This is a list of T cell receptor beta chains from one sample in a study of CD8 T cells in Susac syndrome. From the immunoSEQ multiplex PCR reads, TCRdb called clonotypes with MiXCR, one entry per CDR3 protein. The table has roughly 150,000 distinct CDR3 sequences, roughly 95% seen once; the top ten hold 0.14% to 0.15%. Sequences were obtained from CD8+ T cells from PBMCs. The receptor source for this set is a human donor with multiple sclerosis. The CDR3 runs from the conserved cysteine through the conserved F or W. The D gene is left open where the match is weak. The size of a clone is reported for some rows only, either as once, few or many, or as a class for expanded clones.

size | J | V | D | DNA | CDR3
- | TRBJ2-1 | TRBV11-2 | - | TGTGCCAGCAGCCTAGGACAGATGAGCTCCTACAATGAGCAGTTCTTC | CASSLGQMSSYNEQFF
- | TRBJ1-1 | TRBV20-1 | - | TGCAGTGCTAGAGATTTGGGACAAGTGAACACTGAAGCTTTCTTT | CSARDLGQVNTEAFF
once | TRBJ2-1 | TRBV7-6 | - | TGTGCCAGCAGCTTAGCGTCTGGGATTGAGCAGTTCTTC | CASSLASGIEQFF
- | TRBJ2-4 | TRBV5-6 | - | TGTGCCAGCAGCTTTCAGGGAAACATTCAGTACTTC | CASSFQGNIQYF
- | TRBJ2-1 | TRBV27 | - | TGTGCCAGCAGTATTTGGGTGGGGAATGAGCAGTTCTTC | CASSIWVGNEQFF
- | TRBJ2-1 | TRBV20-1 | - | TGCAGTGCTCACCGGGACAAGGACTCCTACAATGAGCAGTTCTTC | CSAHRDKDSYNEQFF
- | TRBJ2-5 | TRBV3-1 | - | TGTGCCAGCAGCCGGGGAGGGGGAACTAAAGAGACCCAGTACTTC | CASSRGGGTKETQYF
- | TRBJ2-1 | TRBV5-1 | - | TGCGCCAGCAGCACCGGACCAGGTGGGTGGTCCTACAATGAGCAGTTCTTC | CASSTGPGGWSYNEQFF
once | TRBJ2-3 | TRBV5-1 | TRBD1 | TGCGCCAGCAGCTCCTACAGGGGGCAAACAGATACGCAGTATTTT | CASSSYRGQTDTQYF
- | TRBJ2-7 | TRBV3-1 | TRBD1 | TGTGCCAGCAGCCCTGGGACAGGGGGTTCCTACGAGCAGTACTTC | CASSPGTGGSYEQYF
once | TRBJ2-7 | TRBV20-1 | - | TGCAGTGCTAGAGAGTGGGCCGCCTACGAGCAGTACTTC | CSAREWAAYEQYF
- | TRBJ2-2 | TRBV4-2 | TRBD1 | TGTGCCAGCAGCGACAGGGGAGTGAACACCGGGGAGCTGTTTTTT | CASSDRGVNTGELFF
few | TRBJ2-5 | TRBV12-3/TRBV12-4 | - | TGTGCCAGCAGTTTAGGCGGACCAGAGACCCAGTACTTC | CASSLGGPETQYF
- | TRBJ2-1 | TRBV5-6 | TRBD2 | TGTGCCAGCAGCTGGGGACTAGCGGGGATGGGGAATGAGCAGTTCTTC | CASSWGLAGMGNEQFF
few | TRBJ2-2 | TRBV12-3/TRBV12-4 | - | TGTGCCAGCAGTCCTGTCGGGGCCGGGGAGCTGTTTTTT | CASSPVGAGELFF
- | TRBJ1-1 | TRBV20-1 | - | TGCAGTGCTAGTTGGGGGCAACGTAAGGCTTTCTTT | CSASWGQRKAFF
- | TRBJ2-1 | TRBV18 | - | TGTGCCAGCTCACCATCCGCCGGATTCTCCTACAATGAGCAGTTCTTC | CASSPSAGFSYNEQFF
- | TRBJ2-1 | TRBV14 | - | TGTGCCAGCAGGACCGGCGGAAGCTCCTACAATGAGCAGTTCTTC | CASRTGGSSYNEQFF
once | TRBJ2-5 | TRBV6-2/TRBV6-3 | TRBD1 | TGTGCCAGCAGTTACTCGCCGGACAGGCAAGAGACCCAGTACTTC | CASSYSPDRQETQYF
- | TRBJ2-2 | TRBV11-2 | - | TGTGCCAGCACCCTATTAGGGTACACCGGGGAGCTGTTTTTT | CASTLLGYTGELFF
- | TRBJ1-2 | TRBV6-5 | - | TGTGCCAGCAGTTACACAACAGGGTCGCTCTATGGCTACACCTTC | CASSYTTGSLYGYTF
- | TRBJ1-1 | TRBV13 | - | TGTGCCAGCAGCATGACAGGACGGGGGACTGAAGCTTTCTTT | CASSMTGRGTEAFF
- | TRBJ1-1 | TRBV9 | - | TGTGCCAGCAGCGTAGGACCTCCGGTGACTGAAGCTTTCTTT | CASSVGPPVTEAFF
- | TRBJ2-1 | TRBV5-5 | TRBD2 | TGTGCCAGCAGCTCGGGACTAGCGGGGGAGGGATTCTACAATGAGCAGTTCTTC | CASSSGLAGEGFYNEQFF
- | TRBJ2-1 | TRBV20-1 | TRBD1 | TGCAGTGCTTTAGGGGGCAGTAGTATGAATGAGCAGTTCTTC | CSALGGSSMNEQFF
- | TRBJ1-2 | TRBV6-1 | - | TGTGCCAGCAGTGGTTTGGCAGACAGCTTC | CASSGLADSF
- | TRBJ1-1 | TRBV6-2/TRBV6-3 | TRBD1 | TGTGCCAGCAGGCACAGGGGCACTGAAGCTTTCTTT | CASRHRGTEAFF
- | TRBJ2-5 | TRBV5-1 | TRBD1 | TGCGCCACCCAGGGGGACGGGTCACTGGAGACCCAGTACTTC | CATQGDGSLETQYF
- | TRBJ1-5 | TRBV7-6 | - | TGTGCCAGCAGCGAGTGGTCGGGGACCGATAGCAATCAGCCCCAGCATTTT | CASSEWSGTDSNQPQHF
- | TRBJ2-1 | TRBV3-1 | TRBD2 | TGTGCCAGCAGCCAAGCCCCTAGCGGGAACAATGAGCAGTTCTTC | CASSQAPSGNNEQFF
- | TRBJ2-3 | TRBV29-1 | - | TGCAGCGTTGAAGGCGGGGGCCCCACAGATACGCAGTATTTT | CSVEGGGPTDTQYF
- | TRBJ1-1 | TRBV7-6 | - | TGTGCCAGCAGCCGTGGGGCAGCTGAAGCTTTCTTT | CASSRGAAEAFF
- | TRBJ2-1 | TRBV7-9 | - | TGTGCCAGCAGCTTAGGAGGGGGAAACTACAATGAGCAGTTCTTC | CASSLGGGNYNEQFF
- | TRBJ2-3 | TRBV24-1 | - | TGTGCCACCAGTGATGCTAGCACAGATACGCAGTATTTT | CATSDASTDTQYF
- | TRBJ2-7 | TRBV30 | - | TGTGCCTGGAGTGTAGTACAAAACTACGAGCAGTACTTC | CAWSVVQNYEQYF
- | TRBJ2-5 | TRBV29-1 | - | TGCAGCGCTCTTACAGACTACCAAGAGACCCAGTACTTC | CSALTDYQETQYF
- | TRBJ1-2 | TRBV3-1 | - | TGTGCCACCAAAAGGGGTAGGGGATTCTATGGCTACACCTTC | CATKRGRGFYGYTF
- | TRBJ2-7 | TRBV10-2 | - | TGCGCCAGCGGTCAGACGGACGAGCAGTACTTC | CASGQTDEQYF
- | TRBJ1-1 | TRBV15 | - | TGTGCCACCAGTTCTAGGGGGGGGAACACTGAAGCTTTCTTT | CATSSRGGNTEAFF
- | TRBJ2-2 | TRBV7-2 | - | TGTGCCAGCAGCCCTAGGGGGAACACCGGGGAGCTGTTTTTT | CASSPRGNTGELFF